These 18 T cell receptor beta chains were all obtained from the same sample, sequenced in a study of T cell changes during pregnancy in multiple sclerosis. Libraries were prepared by immunoSEQ multiplex PCR; TCRdb keeps only in-frame clonotypes and omits some of them. The sample has about 50,000 clones; 94% are singletons. The specimen was CD4+ T cells from peripheral blood mononuclear cells, collected in the third trimester of pregnancy. The source is a female donor with multiple sclerosis, enrolled in a pregnancy study.

This chain connects TRBV4-1 to TRBJ2-4, with 10 bases lining up with TRBD1. Looked up from germline, CDR1 is MGHRA and CDR2 is YSYEKL. This CDR3 has 19 residues. V shed 0 bases and J 3 bases; nucleotides not matched to a gene: 11. DNA for the CDR3: TGCGCCAGCAGCCAAGACAGGACAGGGGGTTTTGGTGGCAAAAACATTCAGTACTTC. As protein: CASSQDRTGGFGGKNIQYF.

V usage is TRBV11-2 and J usage is TRBJ2-5; 10 bases are a match to TRBD2. The CDR3 runs to 17 residues. Germline loops: CDR1 SGHAT, CDR2 FQNNGV. Germline trimming cut 6 bases from V and 5 bases from J; bases unmatched to any gene: 15. The CDR3 sequence is CASSFSGGRWGEETQYF. CDR3 DNA: TGTGCCAGCAGTTTTAGCGGGGGGCGATGGGGCGAGGAGACCCAGTACTTC. Supplemented by reference TRBV11-2 and TRBJ2-5, the full variable domain reads EAGVAQSPRYKIIEKRQSVAFWCNPISGHATLYWYQQILGQGPKLLIQFQNNGVVDDSQLPKDRFSAERLKGVDSTLKIQPAKLEDSAVYLCASSFSGGRWGEETQYFGPGTRLLVL.

The chain joins TRBV28 to TRBJ2-5; 10 bases match TRBD2. J was trimmed by 2 bases and V by 7 bases; bases with no gene match: 1. The CDR3 is 13 residues long. Germline CDR1 MDHEN, CDR2 SYDVKM. CDR3 sequence reads: CASTSGGQETQYF. The CDR3 DNA sequence: TGTGCCAGCACTAGCGGGGGACAAGAGACCCAGTACTTC.

The chain's CDR3 is CASSYSSGANDEQYF. The CDR3 coding sequence is TGTGCCAGCAGTTACTCGAGCGGGGCTAACGACGAGCAGTACTTC. V gene TRBV6-7 combines with J gene TRBJ2-7; 7 bases are a match to TRBD2. TRBV6-7 is an ORF, and what it does is uncertain. The J segment lost 5 bases and the V segment lost 0 bases, leaving 7 bases of the junction unmatched. CDR3 length: 15 residues.

The chain joins TRBV7-2 to TRBJ2-7; TRBD2 aligns across 8 bases. The CDR3 sequence is 15 residues long. CDR1 SGHTA and CDR2 FQGNSA come from the germline V gene. J lost 3 bases, V lost 1 base, and 5 bases had no gene match. The CDR3 here is CASSLGSGVVYEQYF. The CDR3 DNA follows: TGTGCCAGCAGCTTAGGTAGCGGGGTAGTCTACGAGCAGTACTTC.

The gene calls are TRBV28 and TRBJ1-2; no firm D call. The CDR3 length is 15 residues. Trimming removed 4 bases from V and 8 bases from J, with 20 bases in between. Germline assignment: CDR1 MDHEN and CDR2 SYDVKM. The CDR3: CASSYIIRLWGGYTF. Written as DNA, the CDR3 is TGTGCCAGCAGTTACATCATAAGACTATGGGGAGGCTACACCTTC.

The chain joins TRBV19 to TRBJ2-4, with D possibly being TRBD2 (6 bases). CDR3 length: 13 amino acids. V was shortened by 7 bases and J by 4 bases, with 11 bases between the two germline ends. Germline assignment: CDR1 LNHDA and CDR2 SQIVND (reference sequence). The CDR3 nucleotides read TGTGCCAGTATCGGGGGACCTAAAAACATTCAGTACTTC. Amino acid sequence: CASIGGPKNIQYF.

The chain recombines TRBV2 with TRBJ1-5, with 8 bases fitting TRBD1. CDR3 length: 15 residues. The germline CDR1 and CDR2 sequences are SNHLY and FYNNEI. Trimming took 4 bases from V and 4 from J; bases not matched to a gene: 6. This CDR3 is CASSGTGRVNQPQHF. DNA of the CDR3: TGTGCCAGCAGTGGGACAGGGAGGGTGAATCAGCCCCAGCATTTT.

This chain connects TRBV4-1 to TRBJ2-5; D perhaps matches TRBD2 (6 bases). This CDR3 comprises 15 residues. CDR1 MGHRA and CDR2 YSYEKL come from the germline V gene. Trimming shortened V by 0 bases and J by 4 bases, and 12 bases separated the two germline ends. CDR3 in DNA: TGCGCCAGCAGCCAAGATCGGGGGAAGAGAGAGACCCAGTACTTC. Translation: CASSQDRGKRETQYF.

The rearrangement joins TRBV30 to TRBJ2-4; TRBD2 aligns across 11 bases. J was trimmed by 8 bases and V by 0 bases; bases with no gene match: 6. The CDR3 contains 15 residues. Germline lookup yields CDR1 GTSNPN and CDR2 SVGIG (reference sequence). DNA for the CDR3: TGTGCCTGGAGTGTAAGGGTAGCGGGGGGGGACATTCAGTACTTC. Translating gives CAWSVRVAGGDIQYF.

The gene calls are TRBV7-9 and TRBJ2-7, with TRBD2 identical over 9 bases. The CDR3 totals 16 residues. V gave up 5 bases and J gave up 3 bases; unmatched junction bases: 11. Germline CDR1 is SEHNR and CDR2 is FQNEAQ (reference sequence). The CDR3 sequence: CASSPVGGRVSYEQYF. Written as DNA, the CDR3 is TGTGCCAGCAGCCCTGTGGGCGGGAGGGTAAGCTACGAGCAGTACTTC.

The V call is TRBV4-1, the J call TRBJ2-1; 9 bases match TRBD2. Germline V CDR1 and CDR2: MGHRA, YSYEKL. V shed 0 bases, J shed 5 bases, and the junction held 8 bases outside the gene matches. The CDR3 consists of 17 residues. The DNA of the CDR3 is TGCGCCAGCAGCCAAGACCGGACTAGCGCACTAAACAATGAGCAGTTCTTC. Translating it yields CASSQDRTSALNNEQFF.

The chain recombines TRBV7-2 with TRBJ1-3; 9 bases are a match to TRBD1. V lost 2 bases, J lost 2 bases, and 10 bases stayed unmatched. CDR1 is SGHTA, CDR2 FQGNSA, per germline. CDR3 length: 18 residues. Here the CDR3 DNA reads TGTGCCAGCAGCTTATTAGGGGGACAGGGAAGGCCTGGAAACACCATATATTTT. Protein: CASSLLGGQGRPGNTIYF.

CDR3 amino acids: CASSGQGSTYNEQFF. In nucleotides, the CDR3 is TGTGCCAGCAGCGGACAGGGGAGCACCTACAATGAGCAGTTCTTC. The rearrangement joins TRBV9 to TRBJ2-1; 8 nucleotides match TRBD1. V trimming: 3 bases; J trimming: 2 bases; junction bases outside the gene matches: 4. Germline-derived CDR1 and CDR2 are SGDLS and YYNGEE. This CDR3 contains 15 residues.

V is TRBV29-1 and J is TRBJ2-5; 8 positions agree with TRBD2. CDR1 SQVTM and CDR2 ANQGSEA come from the germline V gene. This CDR3 has 15 amino acids. The V and J ends lost 1 base and 3 bases, in that order; junction bases with no gene match: 7. The CDR3 loop is CSVEGSPLAEETQYF. CDR3 bases: TGCAGCGTTGAAGGTTCTCCACTAGCGGAAGAGACCCAGTACTTC. The whole variable domain, remainder taken from reference TRBV29-1 and TRBJ2-5, is SAVISQKPSRDICQRGTSLTIQCQVDSQVTMMFWYRQQPGQSLTLIATANQGSEATYESGFVIDKFPISRPNLTFSTLTVSNMSPEDSSIYLCSVEGSPLAEETQYFGPGTRLLVL.

CDR3 DNA: TGTGCCAGCAGAACCGCCCGGGAACAGTACAATGAGCAGTTCTTC. This translates into CASRTAREQYNEQFF. This chain joins TRBV6-5 and TRBJ2-1; tentatively, D is TRBD2 (5 bases). V lost 6 bases to trimming and J lost 4 bases, with 16 bases between them. CDR3 length equals 15 residues. Germline assignment: CDR1 MNHEY and CDR2 SVGAGI.

V is TRBV7-2 and J is TRBJ2-7; 9 bases line up with TRBD2. This CDR3 is 15 amino acids long. Trimming at V came to 5 bases and at J to 2 bases, leaving 7 bases not matched to a gene. CDR1 and CDR2 from the germline V gene are SGHTA and FQGNSA. The CDR3 region is CASSPTGTSPYEQYF. The CDR3 region has the DNA TGTGCCAGCAGCCCTACCGGGACTAGCCCCTACGAGCAGTACTTC. Based on the CDR3 plus reference TRBV7-2 and TRBJ2-7, the full variable domain is GAGVSQSPSNKVTEKGKDVELRCDPISGHTALYWYRQSLGQGLEFLIYFQGNSAPDKSGLPSDRFSAERTGGSVSTLTIQRTQQEDSAVYLCASSPTGTSPYEQYFGPGTRLTVT.

DNA of the CDR3: TGTGCCACTTACAGGGAACCTCAGCCCCAGCATTTT. Protein sequence: CATYREPQPQHF. J is TRBJ1-5 and V is TRBV28, with D possibly matching TRBD1 (6 bases). CDR3 length equals 12 residues. Germline assignment: CDR1 MDHEN and CDR2 SYDVKM. Trimming shortened V by 10 bases and J by 6 bases, and 13 bases separated the two germline ends.